Sequencing of this T cell receptor beta chain was carried out in a study of post-analysis software for immune sequencing data. In the study overall: Multiple sclerosis in the patients followed relapsing-remitting, secondary progressive and progressive-relapsing courses.

Unique molecular identifiers tagged the TCR beta cDNA libraries. Each CDR3 protein gets one entry after TCRdb re-called the PCR reads with MiXCR. This sample has approximately 570,000 distinct CDR3 sequences; 44% occur once, and the top ten carry about 1.5%. With regard to this clonotype: Its cognate antigen is unknown.

Notes on the study in general: Controls had significantly higher normalized Chao1 diversity than multiple sclerosis patients. Patients used a few TRBV segments, including TRBV5-6, TRBV5-1 and TRBV20-1, more often than controls. Samples sharing a preparation batch grouped tightly together when assessed by F measure.

Per the germline V gene, CDR1 is MNHNS and CDR2 is SASEGT. V shed 8 bases and J shed 7 bases, with 18 bases lying between them. The CDR3 is made up of 14 amino acids. The clonotype comes from a girl between 10 and 17 years old with multiple sclerosis. This chain joins TRBV6-1 and TRBJ1-5; possible D gene TRBD1, 5 bases. The specimen sequenced was blood. CDR3 residues: CASQVDTFPQPQHF. CDR3 in DNA: TGTGCCAGCCAAGTGGACACCTTTCCCCAGCCCCAGCATTTT.